The rows below give T cell receptor beta chains drawn from one sample of a study of patients and donors after allogeneic stem cell transplantation. TCRdb re-called the RT-PCR reads through MiXCR, storing one row per CDR3 protein. The table shows under 200,000 distinct CDR3 sequences, with 25% to 35% occurring only once. Sequencing used blood, either unsorted or a sorted T cell fraction (not recorded which). Receptors originate from a human donor who was either an allogeneic HSCT recipient or a stem cell or donor lymphocyte infusion donor (not recorded which). It is not recorded whose cells these are; they may come from a transplant donor. CDR3s include the opening cysteine and the closing phenylalanine or tryptophan. D genes are given only for firm matches. Expanded clones get a size class; other rows say once, few or many, or leave the size out.

CDR3 protein: CASTNYSPLHF; CDR3 DNA: TGTGCCAGCACCAATTATTCACCCCTCCACTTT; D gene: .; clone size: .; V gene: TRBV28; J gene: TRBJ1-6
CDR3 protein: CAISDRGNGELFF; CDR3 DNA: TGTGCCATCAGTGATAGGGGTAACGGGGAGCTGTTTTTT; D gene: .; clone size: .; V gene: TRBV10-3; J gene: TRBJ2-2
CDR3 protein: CSVGTGAYEQFF; CDR3 DNA: TGCAGCGTCGGGACAGGGGCCTACGAGCAGTTCTTC; D gene: TRBD1; clone size: few; V gene: TRBV29-1; J gene: TRBJ2-1
CDR3 protein: CASSCGGRLEAFF; CDR3 DNA: TGTGCCAGCAGTTGCGGAGGACGGCTTGAAGCTTTCTTT; D gene: .; clone size: .; V gene: TRBV6-2/TRBV6-3; J gene: TRBJ1-1
CDR3 protein: CATSAAETQYF; CDR3 DNA: TGTGCCACCAGTGCGGCGGAGACCCAGTACTTC; D gene: .; clone size: few; V gene: TRBV24-1; J gene: TRBJ2-5
CDR3 protein: CASSFAGVAYEQYF; CDR3 DNA: TGTGCCAGCAGCTTCGCCGGGGTCGCCTACGAGCAGTACTTC; D gene: .; clone size: .; V gene: TRBV27; J gene: TRBJ2-7
CDR3 protein: CASSVAGGMQETQYF; CDR3 DNA: TGTGCCAGCAGCGTGGCGGGGGGCATGCAAGAGACCCAGTACTTC; D gene: TRBD2; clone size: .; V gene: TRBV7-9; J gene: TRBJ2-5
CDR3 protein: CASSQEYRANYGYTF; CDR3 DNA: TGCGCCAGCAGCCAAGAGTACAGGGCTAACTATGGCTACACCTTC; D gene: .; clone size: few; V gene: TRBV4-3; J gene: TRBJ1-2
CDR3 protein: CSARKGLEEKLFF; CDR3 DNA: TGCAGTGCTAGAAAGGGGTTGGAAGAAAAACTGTTTTTT; D gene: .; clone size: many; V gene: TRBV20-1; J gene: TRBJ1-4
CDR3 protein: CASSRLLAGAYEQYF; CDR3 DNA: TGTGCCAGCAGTCGGCTCCTAGCGGGAGCCTACGAGCAGTACTTC; D gene: TRBD2; clone size: few; V gene: TRBV27; J gene: TRBJ2-7
CDR3 protein: CSASDSGSWYEQYF; CDR3 DNA: TGCAGTGCGAGCGATAGCGGGAGTTGGTACGAGCAGTACTTC; D gene: TRBD2; clone size: many; V gene: TRBV20-1; J gene: TRBJ2-7
CDR3 protein: CASSLEVLPTGELFF; CDR3 DNA: TGCGCCAGCAGCTTGGAAGTCTTGCCCACCGGGGAGCTGTTTTTT; D gene: .; clone size: .; V gene: TRBV5-1; J gene: TRBJ2-2
CDR3 protein: CASSPGQGMTEAFF; CDR3 DNA: TGTGCCAGCAGCCCCGGACAGGGTATGACTGAAGCTTTCTTT; D gene: TRBD1; clone size: .; V gene: TRBV7-2; J gene: TRBJ1-1
CDR3 protein: CASSSETGSGTKNIQYF; CDR3 DNA: TGTGCCAGCAGTTCCGAGACAGGGTCGGGGACCAAAAACATTCAGTACTTC; D gene: TRBD1; clone size: .; V gene: TRBV12-3/TRBV12-4; J gene: TRBJ2-4
CDR3 protein: CSARQAPNYGYTF; CDR3 DNA: TGCAGTGCTAGACAGGCACCTAACTATGGCTACACCTTC; D gene: .; clone size: few; V gene: TRBV20-1; J gene: TRBJ1-2
CDR3 protein: CASSLRLSGTKKNIQYF; CDR3 DNA: TGTGCCAGCAGTTTGAGACTTTCTGGGACTAAAAAAAACATTCAGTACTTC; D gene: TRBD2; clone size: once; V gene: TRBV27; J gene: TRBJ2-4
CDR3 protein: CASSGYRVAFF; CDR3 DNA: TGTGCCAGCAGTGGCTACAGGGTAGCTTTCTTT; D gene: .; clone size: .; V gene: TRBV6-5; J gene: TRBJ1-1
CDR3 protein: CASSIVGGYQPQHF; CDR3 DNA: TGTGCCAGCAGTATCGTAGGGGGTTATCAGCCCCAGCATTTT; D gene: .; clone size: many; V gene: TRBV12-3/TRBV12-4; J gene: TRBJ1-5
CDR3 protein: CASSGQVYEQYF; CDR3 DNA: TGTGCCAGCAGTGGACAGGTCTACGAGCAGTACTTC; D gene: .; clone size: once; V gene: TRBV25-1; J gene: TRBJ2-7
CDR3 protein: CSAPRPGGDIQYF; CDR3 DNA: TGCAGTGCCCCCCGCCCGGGAGGGGACATTCAGTACTTC; D gene: TRBD2; clone size: .; V gene: TRBV20-1; J gene: TRBJ2-4
CDR3 protein: CASSQERQDDYGYTF; CDR3 DNA: TGCGCCAGCAGCCAAGAACGTCAGGATGACTATGGCTACACCTTC; D gene: .; clone size: .; V gene: TRBV4-1; J gene: TRBJ1-2
CDR3 protein: CASSVKGLAGRETQYF; CDR3 DNA: TGTGCCAGCAGCGTGAAGGGACTAGCGGGACGAGAGACCCAGTACTTC; D gene: TRBD2; clone size: .; V gene: TRBV9; J gene: TRBJ2-5
CDR3 protein: CAIPFRSSYNEQFF; CDR3 DNA: TGCGCCATCCCCTTTCGGAGCTCCTACAATGAGCAGTTCTTC; D gene: .; clone size: .; V gene: TRBV10-1; J gene: TRBJ2-1
CDR3 protein: CASSYSGMAQPQHF; CDR3 DNA: TGTGCCAGCAGTTACTCGGGTATGGCTCAGCCCCAGCATTTT; D gene: .; clone size: .; V gene: TRBV6-5; J gene: TRBJ1-5
CDR3 protein: CASSSLGGWNSPLHF; CDR3 DNA: TGTGCCAGCAGCTCCCTTGGGGGTTGGAATTCACCCCTCCACTTT; D gene: .; clone size: many; V gene: TRBV9; J gene: TRBJ1-6
CDR3 protein: CASSSSFKDSWRPAGGYTF; CDR3 DNA: TGTGCCAGCAGTTCGAGCTTCAAGGACAGTTGGCGCCCCGCGGGTGGCTACACCTTC; D gene: .; clone size: .; V gene: TRBV6-6; J gene: TRBJ1-2
CDR3 protein: CASSLVLAGELFF; CDR3 DNA: TGTGCCAGCAGTTTAGTCCTAGCCGGGGAGCTGTTTTTT; D gene: .; clone size: .; V gene: TRBV12-3/TRBV12-4; J gene: TRBJ2-2
CDR3 protein: CSARGGRHYGYTF; CDR3 DNA: TGCAGTGCTAGAGGGGGAAGACACTATGGCTACACCTTC; D gene: .; clone size: few; V gene: TRBV20-1; J gene: TRBJ1-2
CDR3 protein: CASRGGTGNNSPLHF; CDR3 DNA: TGTGCCAGCAGGGGGGGAACAGGGAATAATTCACCCCTCCACTTT; D gene: .; clone size: few; V gene: TRBV12-3/TRBV12-4; J gene: TRBJ1-6
CDR3 protein: CASSLRARSSYNEQFF; CDR3 DNA: TGTGCCAGCAGCTTGAGAGCCCGAAGCTCCTACAATGAGCAGTTCTTC; D gene: .; clone size: many; V gene: TRBV5-6; J gene: TRBJ2-1
CDR3 protein: CASMGGPSSYEQYF; CDR3 DNA: TGCGCCAGCATGGGAGGTCCGAGCTCCTACGAGCAGTACTTC; D gene: .; clone size: once; V gene: TRBV23-1; J gene: TRBJ2-7
CDR3 protein: CASSFGPGGTEAFF; CDR3 DNA: .; D gene: .; clone size: few; V gene: TRBV7-3; J gene: TRBJ1-1
CDR3 protein: CASSSQGAGQPQHF; CDR3 DNA: TGTGCCAGCAGTTCCCAGGGGGCCGGTCAGCCCCAGCATTTT; D gene: TRBD1; clone size: few; V gene: TRBV28; J gene: TRBJ1-5
CDR3 protein: CASSPIPRTPYGYTF; CDR3 DNA: TGTGCCAGCAGTCCCATCCCGAGGACCCCCTATGGCTACACCTTC; D gene: .; clone size: .; V gene: TRBV2; J gene: TRBJ1-2
CDR3 protein: CASSQVQFMNTEAFF; CDR3 DNA: TGCGCCAGCAGCCAAGTCCAGTTCATGAACACTGAAGCTTTCTTT; D gene: .; clone size: many; V gene: TRBV4-3; J gene: TRBJ1-1
CDR3 protein: CASSLSLTSGRTNEQFF; CDR3 DNA: TGCGCCAGCAGCTTGAGCCTTACTAGCGGGAGAACAAATGAGCAGTTCTTC; D gene: TRBD2; clone size: .; V gene: TRBV5-1; J gene: TRBJ2-1
CDR3 protein: CASGGGALTYGFTF; CDR3 DNA: TGTGCCAGCGGGGGTGGGGCCCTCACGTATGGCTTCACCTTC; D gene: .; clone size: .; V gene: TRBV12-3/TRBV12-4; J gene: TRBJ1-2
CDR3 protein: CASRIGGRDTIYF; CDR3 DNA: TGCGCCAGCAGGATAGGGGGGCGAGACACCATATATTTT; D gene: .; clone size: .; V gene: TRBV5-1; J gene: TRBJ1-3
CDR3 protein: CASSLVGFYNEQFF; CDR3 DNA: TGTGCCAGCAGCTTAGTAGGATTTTACAATGAGCAGTTCTTC; D gene: .; clone size: .; V gene: TRBV7-9; J gene: TRBJ2-1
CDR3 protein: CASSLEGPLHF; CDR3 DNA: TGCGCCAGCAGCTTGGAAGGCCCCCTCCACTTT; D gene: .; clone size: many; V gene: TRBV5-1; J gene: TRBJ1-6
CDR3 protein: CASSYGQVNTEAFF; CDR3 DNA: TGTGCCAGCAGTTACGGGCAGGTGAACACTGAAGCTTTCTTT; D gene: .; clone size: many; V gene: TRBV6-5; J gene: TRBJ1-1
CDR3 protein: CASSVEVDTQYF; CDR3 DNA: TGTGCCAGCAGCGTGGAAGTCGATACGCAGTATTTT; D gene: .; clone size: .; V gene: TRBV9; J gene: TRBJ2-3
CDR3 protein: CASSFPTSGSPYNEQFF; CDR3 DNA: TGTGCCAGCAGTTTTCCGACTAGCGGGAGCCCTTACAATGAGCAGTTCTTC; D gene: TRBD2; clone size: .; V gene: TRBV12-3/TRBV12-4; J gene: TRBJ2-1
CDR3 protein: CASSSPGQGGKLFF; CDR3 DNA: TGTGCCAGCAGCTCCCCAGGACAGGGCGGAAAACTGTTTTTT; D gene: TRBD1; clone size: many; V gene: TRBV7-2; J gene: TRBJ1-4
CDR3 protein: CASRSMGALRGYTF; CDR3 DNA: TGTGCCAGCAGGTCGATGGGGGCCCTTAGGGGCTACACCTTC; D gene: .; clone size: many; V gene: TRBV6-5; J gene: TRBJ1-2
CDR3 protein: CASTHGAGDQPQHF; CDR3 DNA: TGTGCCAGCACTCATGGGGCAGGGGACCAGCCCCAGCATTTT; D gene: .; clone size: many; V gene: TRBV12-3/TRBV12-4; J gene: TRBJ1-5
CDR3 protein: CASSLGGAGANVLTF; CDR3 DNA: TGTGCCAGCAGCTTAGGGGGGGCTGGGGCCAACGTCCTGACTTTC; D gene: .; clone size: few; V gene: TRBV7-8; J gene: TRBJ2-6
CDR3 protein: CASSWTGGLNTEAFF; CDR3 DNA: TGTGCCAGCAGTTGGACAGGGGGCTTGAACACTGAAGCTTTCTTT; D gene: TRBD1; clone size: many; V gene: TRBV6-5; J gene: TRBJ1-1
CDR3 protein: CASSLRLGETQYF; CDR3 DNA: TGTGCCAGCAGTTTGAGGCTAGGGGAGACCCAGTACTTC; D gene: .; clone size: .; V gene: TRBV12-3/TRBV12-4; J gene: TRBJ2-5
CDR3 protein: CASSHHGDEQYF; CDR3 DNA: TGTGCCAGCAGCCACCACGGGGACGAGCAGTACTTC; D gene: .; clone size: .; V gene: TRBV7-6; J gene: TRBJ2-7
CDR3 protein: CSAQGTSGRGHEQYF; CDR3 DNA: TGCAGTGCTCAAGGGACTAGCGGGAGAGGCCACGAGCAGTACTTC; D gene: TRBD2; clone size: once; V gene: TRBV20-1; J gene: TRBJ2-7
CDR3 protein: CASSTPGLATGELFF; CDR3 DNA: TGTGCCAGCAGCACCCCGGGACTAGCAACCGGGGAGCTGTTTTTT; D gene: TRBD2; clone size: .; V gene: TRBV7-9; J gene: TRBJ2-2
CDR3 protein: CASSSGQGVTGELFF; CDR3 DNA: TGTGCCAGCAGCTCGGGACAGGGCGTAACCGGGGAGCTGTTTTTT; D gene: TRBD1; clone size: few; V gene: TRBV7-2; J gene: TRBJ2-2
CDR3 protein: CATTEREGLNEQFF; CDR3 DNA: TGTGCCACCACGGAGCGGGAGGGCTTGAATGAGCAGTTCTTC; D gene: TRBD2; clone size: .; V gene: TRBV24-1; J gene: TRBJ2-1
CDR3 protein: CASSLAWSGGQRSYEQYF; CDR3 DNA: TGTGCCAGCAGCTTAGCTTGGTCAGGGGGCCAGAGATCCTACGAGCAGTACTTC; D gene: TRBD1; clone size: .; V gene: TRBV7-6; J gene: TRBJ2-7
CDR3 protein: CSVWLANTGELFF; CDR3 DNA: TGCAGCGTTTGGCTAGCGAACACCGGGGAGCTGTTTTTT; D gene: .; clone size: .; V gene: TRBV29-1; J gene: TRBJ2-2
CDR3 protein: CAISLSGRYEQYF; CDR3 DNA: TGTGCCATCAGCCTTAGCGGGAGGTACGAGCAGTACTTC; D gene: TRBD2; clone size: .; V gene: TRBV10-3; J gene: TRBJ2-7
CDR3 protein: CASSHRTGLAKNIQYF; CDR3 DNA: TGTGCCAGCAGCCACAGGACAGGTCTAGCCAAAAACATTCAGTACTTC; D gene: TRBD1; clone size: .; V gene: TRBV3-1; J gene: TRBJ2-4
CDR3 protein: CASSQPDRVAGELFF; CDR3 DNA: TGTGCCAGCAGCCAACCAGACAGGGTGGCCGGGGAGCTGTTTTTT; D gene: TRBD1; clone size: .; V gene: TRBV4-2; J gene: TRBJ2-2